Listed here are 24 T cell receptor beta chains from one sample, sequenced in a study of blood T cell repertoires in COVID-19. Clones were read by immunoSEQ multiplex PCR, and TCRdb kept only the in-frame ones, dropping some. The repertoire holds over 400,000 clones, around 90% seen once, with about 8.2% in the top ten. Specimen: peripheral blood. The receptors come from a woman aged 45-65 years with COVID-19, enrolled during active disease.

V and J are TRBV3-1 (or the pseudogene TRBV3-2) and TRBJ2-7, with TRBD1 as a possible D gene (6 bases). The CDR3 runs to 12 residues. The germline V gene encodes CDR1 LGHDT and CDR2 YNNKEL (reference sequence). The V gene lost 5 bases and the J gene lost 12 bases, with 17 bases spanning the gap. CDR3 region: CASSENPGHTYF. CDR3 DNA: TGTGCCAGCAGCGAAAACCCGGGACACACGTACTTC.

This chain links TRBV7-3 with TRBJ1-2; D is possibly TRBD1 (5 bases). The CDR3 has 17 residues. Germline CDR1 SGHTA, CDR2 FQGTGA. The germline V and J ends were trimmed by 4 bases and 8 bases, with 26 bases remaining between them. CDR3 nucleotides: TGTGCCAGCAGCTGCCGGAGGCAGGGAGGAGGAGGTTGGGGCTACACCTTC. Translated: CASSCRRQGGGGWGYTF.

This chain joins TRBV5-1 and TRBJ1-3, with a weak D call TRBD1 (5 bases). The germline V gene encodes CDR1 SGHRS and CDR2 YFSETQ. V was cut by 2 bases and J by 0 bases, with 12 bases left in between. CDR3 length equals 16 residues. The CDR3, as DNA: TGCGCCAGCAGCTTCGACAGCACCAACTCTGGAAACACCATATATTTT. Its protein product is CASSFDSTNSGNTIYF. Full variable domain (outside the CDR3, taken from reference TRBV5-1 and TRBJ1-3): KAGVTQTPRYLIKTRGQQVTLSCSPISGHRSVSWYQQTPGQGLQFLFEYFSETQRNKGNFPGRFSGRQFSNSRSEMNVSTLELGDSALYLCASSFDSTNSGNTIYFGEGSWLTVV.

The V and J genes are TRBV19 and TRBJ1-2, with TRBD1 as a possible D gene (6 bases). CDR3 length: 13 amino acids. Germline V CDR1 and CDR2: LNHDA, SQIVND (reference sequence). Trimming pared 5 bases from V and 7 bases from J, leaving 14 bases between. CDR3 sequence: CASSYLQGPGYTF. CDR3 DNA: TGTGCCAGTAGTTATTTACAGGGCCCTGGCTACACCTTC.

This chain uses TRBV25-1 with TRBJ2-5, with D possibly TRBD1 on 5 matching bases. The ends were cut back, 7 bases at V and 4 bases at J, with 13 bases in the middle. CDR1 and CDR2 from the germline V gene are MGHDK and SYGVNS. There are 13 residues in the CDR3. CDR3 residues: CASKDQGPETQYF. CDR3 nucleotides: TGTGCCAGCAAAGATCAGGGTCCAGAGACCCAGTACTTC.

This chain uses TRBV2 with TRBJ2-5, with 8 bases matching TRBD1. Trimming took 5 bases from V and 2 from J; bases not matched to a gene: 7. The CDR3 is 15 amino acids. The germline V gene encodes CDR1 SNHLY and CDR2 FYNNEI. The CDR3, as DNA: TGTGCCAGCAGTCTACCGGGACAGGCGCAAGAGACCCAGTACTTC. Translation gives CASSLPGQAQETQYF. The full variable domain, rest sourced from reference TRBV2 and TRBJ2-5, is EPEVTQTPSHQVTQMGQEVILRCVPISNHLYFYWYRQILGQKVEFLVSFYNNEISEKSEIFDDQFSVERPDGSNFTLKIRSTKLEDSAMYFCASSLPGQAQETQYFGPGTRLLVL.

This clone has more than one count but fewer than ten. The chain recombines TRBV9 with TRBJ1-1, with 8 bases identical to TRBD1. The CDR3 has 18 residues. CDR1 is SGDLS, CDR2 YYNGEE, per germline. After removal of 3 bases from V and 0 bases from J, the junction contained 13 bases not matched to a gene. The CDR3 is CASSAPGQVTLMNTEAFF. The CDR3 bases are TGTGCCAGCAGCGCACCGGGACAGGTGACTCTCATGAACACTGAAGCTTTCTTT.

This clone is a singleton in its sample. The chain links TRBV10-1 to TRBJ1-6; D gene uncertain. The V end was cut by 7 bases, the J end by 2 bases, with 21 bases between. This CDR3 contains 18 residues. Germline lookup yields CDR1 WNHNN and CDR2 SYGVQD (reference sequence). CDR3 bases: TGCGCCAGCACCGTAGACCGGGCTACGAGGGCCTATAATTCACCCCTCCACTTT. It yields the protein CASTVDRATRAYNSPLHF.

This clone came up a few times. The chain couples TRBV27 to TRBJ2-7; tentative D call: TRBD1 (6 bases). The CDR3 runs to 14 residues. Germline V gene lookup returns CDR1 MNHEY and CDR2 SMNVEV (reference sequence). V lost 6 bases, J lost 0 bases, and 12 bases lay in between. The CDR3 bases are TGTGCCAGCAGACTACGGGACAACTCCTACGAGCAGTACTTC. It translates to CASRLRDNSYEQYF.

The rearrangement uses TRBV6-5 and TRBJ2-1; 8 bases match TRBD1. This CDR3 has 16 residues. V was clipped by 2 bases and J by 7 bases; unmatched bases: 10. Germline assignment: CDR1 MNHEY and CDR2 SVGAGI. The CDR3, as DNA: TGTGCCAGCAGTTACGCGGGCAGGGGGCCTCGGAATGAGCAGTTCTTC. This codes for CASSYAGRGPRNEQFF.

In nucleotides, the CDR3 is TGTGCCACCAGTGTCGGCACGGCGGACTATGGCTACACCTTC. Translation: CATSVGTADYGYTF. The chain links TRBV24-1 to TRBJ1-2; no clear D. V was cut by 5 bases and J by 3 bases, with 12 bases left in between. Germline CDR1 reads KGHDR; CDR2 reads SFDVKD. The CDR3 totals 14 residues.

The chain links TRBV5-1 to TRBJ2-1, with D uncertain. Germline CDR1 is SGHRS and CDR2 is YFSETQ. V dropped 0 bases and J dropped 10 bases, with 11 bases sitting between them. The CDR3 is 13 residues long. Here the CDR3 DNA reads TGCGCCAGCAGCTTGGCCGTGAGGCTGGAGCAGTTCTTC. This gives the protein CASSLAVRLEQFF. Together with reference TRBV5-1 and TRBJ2-1, the CDR3 gives the full variable domain: KAGVTQTPRYLIKTRGQQVTLSCSPISGHRSVSWYQQTPGQGLQFLFEYFSETQRNKGNFPGRFSGRQFSNSRSEMNVSTLELGDSALYLCASSLAVRLEQFFGPGTRLTVL.

The chain couples TRBV6-5 to TRBJ1-3; D gene unclear. Per the germline V gene, CDR1 is MNHEY and CDR2 is SVGAGI. This CDR3 comprises 13 residues. Trimming removed 8 bases from V and 0 bases from J, with 8 bases in between. The CDR3 region has the DNA TGTGCCAGCGCCCGGGGCTCTGGAAACACCATATATTTT. Translated: CASARGSGNTIYF.

The sample holds one count of this clone. The same CDR3 can be traced to other DNA sequences in this sample. The gene calls are TRBV24-1 and TRBJ2-3, with D unresolved. The ends were cut back, 4 bases at V and 1 base at J, with 5 bases in the middle. This CDR3 comprises 13 residues. Germline V gene sequence: CDR1 KGHDR, CDR2 SFDVKD. The DNA for the CDR3 is TGTGCCACCAGTGACCCGGGCACAGATACGCAGTATTTT. Translation gives CATSDPGTDTQYF.

CDR3 amino acids: CATSVGRQGLRHRGELFF. The DNA for the CDR3 is TGTGCCACCAGTGTCGGTAGACAGGGCTTAAGACACCGCGGTGAGCTGTTTTTT. The V gene is TRBV24-1, the J gene TRBJ2-2, with 7 bases lining up with TRBD1. With V trimmed by 5 bases and J by 11 bases, 22 bases remained unmatched. In germline, CDR1 is KGHDR, CDR2 SFDVKD. The CDR3 length is 18 residues.

This rearrangement joins TRBV21-1 to TRBJ1-1. TRBV21-1 is described as a pseudogene. The CDR3 spans 15 residues. The CDR3 DNA reads TGTGCCAGCCGCTCGGCGGGCGCTAGTTACACTGAAGCTTTCTTT. Its translation is CASRSAGASYTEAFF.

The V call is TRBV20-1, the J call TRBJ2-1, with 8 nucleotides matching TRBD2. V shed 3 bases and J 7 bases; nucleotides not matched to a gene: 8. Germline V gene sequence: CDR1 DFQATT, CDR2 SNEGSKA (reference sequence). The CDR3 sequence is 14 residues long. The chain's CDR3 is CSASPGGALNEQFF. The DNA of the CDR3 is TGCAGTGCTAGTCCCGGGGGGGCGTTGAATGAGCAGTTCTTC.

This clone was found a few times. This sequence joins TRBV5-8 and TRBJ1-1; 9 bases map to TRBD1. Trimming at V came to 3 bases and at J to 5 bases, leaving 8 bases not matched to a gene. Germline V gene data show CDR1 as SGHTS and CDR2 as YDEGEE. This CDR3 region has 15 residues. For the CDR3, the DNA is TGTGCCAGCAGCTCTAAGACAGGGGGAAGAACTGAAGCTTTCTTT. Translated: CASSSKTGGRTEAFF.

This rearrangement joins TRBV19 to TRBJ1-4; weak D call: TRBD1 (6 bases). The V gene lost 5 bases and the J gene lost 0 bases, with 13 bases spanning the gap. The CDR3 runs to 16 residues. CDR1 LNHDA and CDR2 SQIVND come from the germline V gene (reference sequence). The CDR3 reads CASSSDRSATNEKLFF. Here the CDR3 DNA reads TGTGCCAGTAGTTCCGACAGGAGTGCAACTAATGAAAAACTGTTTTTT.

The chain is built from TRBV20-1 and TRBJ2-3; 11 bases map to TRBD2. V dropped 3 bases and J dropped 2; count of bases not matched to a gene: 7. This CDR3 spans 16 amino acids. Germline CDR1 and CDR2: DFQATT and SNEGSKA (reference sequence). The chain's CDR3 is CSASLAGGPITDTQYF. CDR3 nucleotide sequence: TGCAGTGCTAGTCTAGCGGGGGGCCCGATCACAGATACGCAGTATTTT.

This clone occurred a few times. This specimen includes other DNA sequences encoding the same CDR3. The V and J genes are TRBV27 and TRBJ2-7; the D gene is possibly TRBD1 (5 bases). V lost 1 base and J 3 bases, leaving 7 bases between the germline ends. In germline, CDR1 is MNHEY, CDR2 SMNVEV (reference sequence). This CDR3 spans 13 amino acids. The CDR3 spells CASSLFRGYEQYF. The CDR3 DNA reads as TGTGCCAGCAGTTTATTTAGGGGCTACGAGCAGTACTTC.

The gene calls are TRBV19 and TRBJ1-3; the match to TRBD1 covers 7 bases. This CDR3 spans 14 amino acids. The germline V gene encodes CDR1 LNHDA and CDR2 SQIVND (reference sequence). After removal of 9 bases from V and 0 bases from J, the junction contained 5 bases not matched to a gene. The CDR3 DNA reads as TGTGCCAGCTGGACAGGCAACTCTGGAAACACCATATATTTT. This encodes CASWTGNSGNTIYF.

V and J are TRBV21-1 and TRBJ1-5; the table names TRBD1, a call not compared with the DNA. TRBV21-1 represents a pseudogene. The CDR3 sequence is 19 residues long. CDR3 protein: CASSLRQGESKNSNQPQHF. CDR3 nucleotides: TGTGCCAGCAGCCTCCGACAGGGGGAGAGTAAAAATAGCAATCAGCCCCAGCATTTT.

This chain connects TRBV14 to TRBJ2-3, with TRBD1 matching over 11 bases. Germline V gene lookup returns CDR1 SGHDN and CDR2 FVKESK. The V and J ends lost 4 bases and 8 bases, in that order; junction bases with no gene match: 5. This CDR3 is built from 14 residues. CDR3 amino acids: CASSRDRGRSTQYF. The CDR3, as DNA: TGTGCCAGCAGCCGGGACAGGGGGAGAAGTACGCAGTATTTT.